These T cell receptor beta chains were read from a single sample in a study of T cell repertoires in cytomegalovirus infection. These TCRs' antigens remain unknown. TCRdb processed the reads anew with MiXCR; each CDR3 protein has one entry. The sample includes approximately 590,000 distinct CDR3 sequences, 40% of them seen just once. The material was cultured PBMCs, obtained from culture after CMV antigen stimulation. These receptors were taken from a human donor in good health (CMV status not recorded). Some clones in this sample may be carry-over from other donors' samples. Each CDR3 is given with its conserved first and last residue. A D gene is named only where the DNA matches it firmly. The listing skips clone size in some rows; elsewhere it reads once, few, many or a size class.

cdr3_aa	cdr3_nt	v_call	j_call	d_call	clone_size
CDSSGGGTSGSFTGELFF	TGTGACAGCAGCGGGGGAGGGACTAGCGGGAGTTTCACCGGGGAGCTGTTTTTT	TRBV7-2	TRBJ2-2	TRBD2	-
CASSTFGENTEAFF	TGTGCCAGCAGTACCTTTGGGGAGAACACTGAAGCTTTCTTT	TRBV2	TRBJ1-1	-	-
CASSIGSGSGNTIYF	TGTGCCAGTAGTATCGGATCCGGCTCTGGAAACACCATATATTTT	TRBV19	TRBJ1-3	-	-
CASSVTGLGTDTQYF	TGTGCCAGCAGCGTAACGGGACTCGGGACCGATACGCAGTATTTT	TRBV7-6	TRBJ2-3	-	-
CASSLDWGGFEQYF	TGCGCCAGCAGCTTGGATTGGGGGGGGTTCGAGCAGTACTTC	TRBV5-1	TRBJ2-7	TRBD2	-
CASSYSGAGYEQYF	TGTGCCAGCAGCTACTCCGGGGCCGGCTACGAGCAGTACTTC	TRBV7-6	TRBJ2-7	-	-
CASSESSDEQFF	TGTGCCAGCAGTGAATCTAGCGATGAGCAGTTCTTC	TRBV2	TRBJ2-1	-	-
CASSRSLAGGSSYEQYF	TGTGCCAGCAGCCGCTCCTTAGCGGGAGGAAGCTCCTACGAGCAGTACTTC	TRBV7-9	TRBJ2-7	TRBD2	few
CASRLELGDGYTF	TGTGCCAGCAGGCTGGAACTGGGGGATGGCTACACCTTC	TRBV2	TRBJ1-2	-	-
CAISEKRGTTNYNEQFF	TGTGCCATCAGTGAGAAGAGGGGAACCACCAACTACAATGAGCAGTTCTTC	TRBV10-3	TRBJ2-1	-	-
CASSLDRGLRGEAFF	TGTGCCAGCAGCTTAGACAGGGGGCTTCGTGGTGAAGCTTTCTTT	TRBV11-2	TRBJ1-1	TRBD1	-
CASSLAGITDTQYF	TGTGCCAGCAGCTTAGCCGGGATCACAGATACGCAGTATTTT	TRBV7-2	TRBJ2-3	-	-
CASSLWQGSYEQYF	TGTGCCAGCAGTTTGTGGCAGGGGAGTTACGAGCAGTACTTC	TRBV12-3/TRBV12-4	TRBJ2-7	-	few
CASSPAGRTQYF	TGTGCCAGCAGTCCAGCGGGCAGGACCCAGTACTTC	TRBV6-2/TRBV6-3	TRBJ2-5	-	-
CASSLIGRVSYNEQFF	TGTGCCAGCAGTTTAATCGGCAGGGTGTCCTACAATGAGCAGTTCTTC	TRBV28	TRBJ2-1	-	once
CASSQLTGSDYYNEQFF	TGCGCCAGCAGCCAACTCACAGGGAGCGATTACTACAATGAGCAGTTCTTC	TRBV4-3	TRBJ2-1	-	-
CSYMRGTMNTEAFF	TGCAGCTACATGAGGGGGACCATGAACACTGAAGCTTTCTTT	TRBV29-1	TRBJ1-1	-	-
CASSPGQVFWQPQHF	TGTGCCAGCAGCCCGGGACAGGTGTTTTGGCAGCCCCAGCATTTT	TRBV6-2/TRBV6-3	TRBJ1-5	TRBD1	-
CASRTTGDNQPQHF	TGTGCCAGCAGAACTACAGGGGACAATCAGCCCCAGCATTTT	TRBV12-3/TRBV12-4	TRBJ1-5	TRBD1	few
CASSRGTRGYTF	TGTGCCAGCAGCCGGGGGACCCGAGGCTACACCTTC	TRBV28	TRBJ1-2	-	few
CASSLLPMTSGRADTQYF	TGTGCCAGCAGCTTGTTACCGATGACTAGCGGGAGGGCAGATACGCAGTATTTT	TRBV7-4	TRBJ2-3	TRBD2	-
CATSFGANVLTF	TGTGCCACCAGTTTTGGGGCCAACGTCCTGACTTTC	TRBV24-1	TRBJ2-6	-	-
CASSPDGSTEAFF	TGTGCCAGCAGCCCTGATGGGAGCACTGAAGCTTTCTTT	TRBV7-9	TRBJ1-1	-	-
CASSYKGLAGVGEQYF	TGTGCCAGCAGTTACAAGGGACTAGCGGGAGTGGGCGAGCAGTACTTC	TRBV6-5	TRBJ2-7	TRBD2	few
CASSRDRGDTYNSPLHF	TGTGCCAGTAGTCGGGACAGGGGAGACACCTATAATTCACCCCTCCACTTT	TRBV19	TRBJ1-6	TRBD1	-
CASSSLWAGGPQDTQYF	TGTGCCAGCAGCTCCCTTTGGGCGGGAGGGCCTCAAGATACGCAGTATTTT	TRBV7-8	TRBJ2-3	TRBD2	many
CASSLGQAGAGANVLTF	TGTGCCAGCAGCTTAGGTCAAGCGGGAGCTGGGGCCAACGTCCTGACTTTC	TRBV7-2	TRBJ2-6	TRBD2	many
CASSLVVGSYNEQFF	TGTGCCAGCAGCTTGGTGGTAGGGTCCTACAATGAGCAGTTCTTC	TRBV5-5	TRBJ2-1	-	-
CASSSRDSGQPQHF	TGTGCCAGCAGCTCCCGGGACAGCGGACAGCCCCAGCATTTT	TRBV7-2	TRBJ1-5	TRBD1	-
CASSPGGRDYEQYF	TGTGCCAGCAGTCCAGGCGGGAGGGACTACGAGCAGTACTTC	TRBV28	TRBJ2-7	TRBD2	-
CASSRQGANQPQHF	TGTGCCAGCAGCCGTCAGGGGGCAAACCAGCCCCAGCATTTT	TRBV7-2	TRBJ1-5	TRBD1	few
CASSLARTRNPGELFF	TGTGCCAGCAGCTTAGCGCGGACTAGGAATCCCGGGGAGCTGTTTTTT	TRBV7-2	TRBJ2-2	TRBD2	many